The entry below describes one T cell receptor (beta chain). Authors of the study amplified TCR beta CDR3 regions from RNA transcripts. First-round RT-PCR targeting the TCR CDR3 was performed with the HTBI primer set. Using its own MiXCR run on the multiplex PCR reads, TCRdb lists one record per CDR3 protein. The sample lists 300,000 to 400,000 distinct CDR3 sequences, roughly 18% occurring once. The data originate from a study of T cells in Graves' hyperthyroidism and ophthalmopathy. It was considered stable Graves' hyperthyroidism when ophthalmopathy did not progress within 18 months. Patients were excluded because of uncontrolled infection, other autoimmune disease, pregnancy or lactation. Clinical symptoms, serum thyroxine and TRAb, thyroid ultrasound and orbital computed tomography together formed the diagnostic basis. The V and J ends lost 4 bases and 7 bases respectively, with 11 bases between them. This CDR3 contains 14 residues. From germline, CDR1 is SEHNR and CDR2 FQNEAQ (reference sequence).

This chain connects TRBV7-9 to TRBJ1-6; no clear D gene. Sequencing input: blood. The sequence came from a woman aged 50 to 60 with Graves' hyperthyroidism. In DNA form, the CDR3 reads TGTGCCAGCAGCTCTGTCACCTTGAATTCACCCCTCCACTTT. Its translation: CASSSVTLNSPLHF.